Listed below are T cell receptor beta chains from one sample, sequenced in a study of Ad26.COV2.S vaccination and SARS-CoV-2 variants. Sequencing was performed with immunoSEQ multiplex PCR; in TCRdb, only in-frame clones are kept and a portion is missing. This repertoire shows roughly 680,000 clones, roughly 90% found once; its top ten account for around 1.5%. The starting material was peripheral blood, obtained in a trial of Ad26.COV2.S vaccine versus placebo. The receptors shown here come from a person aged 18-65 years who received the Ad26.COV2.S COVID-19 vaccine or a placebo. Both conserved end residues are trimmed from each CDR3.

V	J	length	CDR3
TRBV23-1	TRBJ1-1	12	ASSLHRACTEAF
TRBV7-2	TRBJ2-6	14	ASSPIVYSGANVLT
TRBV5-8	TRBJ1-5	10	ASSNRGQPQH
TRBV2	TRBJ2-5	14	ASRETEGGMWETQY
TRBV4-2	TRBJ2-3	13	ASSPRGGLTDTQY
TRBV18	TRBJ1-1	13	ASSPIRGQDTEAF
TRBV27	TRBJ1-1	11	ASSLSGGFEAF
TRBV5-4	TRBJ1-1	13	ASSLVTGAYTEAF
TRBV4-2	TRBJ1-6	13	ASSSTRGQGSPLH
TRBV24-1	TRBJ2-5	11	ATSGAAQETQY
TRBV9	TRBJ1-6	12	ASSAGLLNSPLH
TRBV7-3	TRBJ2-7	15	ASSLGPTRGASYEQY
TRBV7-2	TRBJ2-3	13	ASSFHWTSADTQY
TRBV10-3	TRBJ2-2	14	AISNTSGMYTGELF
TRBV11-2	TRBJ2-6	11	ASSASGANVLT
TRBV5-6	TRBJ1-1	12	ASSSFRGGTEAF
TRBV6-5	TRBJ2-1	14	ASSYPLASGREEQF
TRBV9	TRBJ2-1	12	ASSVLAGVNEQF
TRBV30	TRBJ2-1	12	AWRLAGEYNEQF
TRBV5-6	TRBJ2-5	12	ASSLGSGGETQY
TRBV4-3	TRBJ1-1	13	ASSQVRDRDTEAF
TRBV19	TRBJ1-2	11	ASSTNTRYGYT
TRBV4-1	TRBJ1-5	15	ASSQDLGGLPISPQH
TRBV19	TRBJ1-1	14	ASSMAAGRLNTEAF
TRBV6-4	TRBJ2-3	14	ASSEQAGGPTDTQY
TRBV11-2	TRBJ2-7	10	ASSWGSYEQY
TRBV18	TRBJ1-5	15	ASSPGRQGALNQPQH
TRBV18	TRBJ1-6	14	ASSPMAANLRSPLH
TRBV12-3/TRBV12-4	TRBJ2-7	11	ASRPGQGYEQY
TRBV4-2	TRBJ2-7	13	ASSETGTGFAEQY
TRBV18	TRBJ2-7	12	ASSPQQEGYEQY
TRBV15	TRBJ2-1	14	ATSRDLGGRHNEQF
TRBV19	TRBJ2-7	12	ASSSTGAAYEQY
TRBV27	TRBJ2-3	15	ASSLGRRSSSTDTQY
TRBV4-3	TRBJ1-2	14	ASSQDSGFGNYGYT
TRBV19	TRBJ2-1	11	ASSPLGLNEQF
TRBV5-1	TRBJ1-5	12	ASSLGGDDQPQH
TRBV12-3/TRBV12-4	TRBJ1-2	10	ASSLAGAGYT
TRBV4-2	TRBJ1-4	14	ASSQGPQATWEKLF
TRBV6-5	TRBJ2-3	12	ASSYRGEADTQY
TRBV6-5	TRBJ2-1	12	ASSAQGGYNEQF
TRBV19	TRBJ2-2	13	ASTRRDRVTGELF
TRBV7-8	TRBJ2-1	13	ATAAPGRPRNEQF
TRBV6-1	TRBJ1-6	13	ASSEAQSYNSPLH
TRBV19	TRBJ2-5	15	ASSIGATEPPRETQY
TRBV2	TRBJ2-1	9	ASDLSVSQF
TRBV4-1	TRBJ1-5	13	ASSPRTQGNQPQH
TRBV11-2	TRBJ2-7	13	ASSPRTGRNYEQY
TRBV27	TRBJ1-1	14	ASSSWTGGRNTEAF
TRBV7-9	TRBJ2-3	10	ASSSFTDTQY
TRBV12-5	TRBJ1-2	11	ASGQGTPDGYT
TRBV6-5	TRBJ1-2	13	ACTAGLWANYGYT
TRBV5-8	TRBJ1-5	11	ASGVVSNQPQH